This T cell receptor (beta chain) was sequenced for a study of shared clonotypes between healthy human individuals. Study results and limitations: It was the non-shared clonotypes that had lower generation probabilities than clonotypes shared by all four donors. It was observed that 4% to 6% of naive CD4 clonotypes were shared across a few donors.

The healthy adult donors were HIV-negative and reported no recent acute infections or vaccinations. Concerning this clone itself: What it recognizes is unknown.

The germline CDR1 and CDR2 sequences are SGHRS and YFSETQ. The V segment lost 3 bases and the J segment 5 bases; nucleotides outside the gene matches: 3. This CDR3 region has 14 residues. TCRdb's copy holds only in-frame clones and misses some; the assay was immunoSEQ multiplex PCR. This sample has some 2.4 million clones, with over 85% found just once. The material sequenced was naive CD4+ T cells from PBMCs. The subset is: CD45RA+ positively selected. The chain couples TRBV5-1 to TRBJ2-1, with 9 bases fitting TRBD1. This receptor was obtained from a man between 18 and 35 years old in good health. Some clones in this sample may be carry-over from other donors' samples. The chain's CDR3 is CASSYRGRDNEQFF. Written as DNA, the CDR3 is TGCGCCAGCAGCTACAGGGGGCGAGACAATGAGCAGTTCTTC.